The text below deals with one TCR beta chain. This CDR3 spans 16 amino acids. V gave up 4 bases and J gave up 1 base; unmatched junction bases: 5. In germline, CDR1 is MGHRA, CDR2 YSYEKL. The sample comes from a study of blood T cell repertoires in COVID-19. Original data processing: How many nucleated cells were present was estimated from reference gene primer amplification. Using immunoSEQ multiplex PCR, the repertoire was profiled, and TCRdb retains in-frame clones only, with some absent. V, J and clone size are those of that table, while D and trimming were read from the DNA. The repertoire holds more than 65,000 clones, with nearly 80% as singletons.

The origin of this receptor is a human donor in a cohort sampled during active COVID-19. The specimen sequenced was peripheral blood. V gene TRBV4-1 combines with J gene TRBJ2-5; TRBD1 matches at 11 bases. In DNA, the CDR3 is TGCGCCAGCAGCCCCACCGGGACAGGGGGCCAAGAGACCCAGTACTTC. Translating gives CASSPTGTGGQETQYF.